A single sample is the source of the 32 T cell receptor beta chains below, sequenced in a study of shared clonotypes between healthy human individuals. Only in-frame clones appear in the TCRdb table, and some are missing; sequencing was by immunoSEQ multiplex PCR. Of 110,000 or so clones listed, about 63% are singletons. Sequencing input: memory CD8+ T cells sorted from blood. Indicated subset: CD45RO+ cells pooled with CCR7-negative TemRA cells. The receptors were gathered from a woman aged 25 to 45 in good health.

This sequence joins TRBV9 and TRBJ2-3; D may be TRBD2 (6 bases). This CDR3 contains 15 residues. V was cut by 2 bases and J by 0 bases, with 10 bases left in between. The V gene's germline CDR1 is SGDLS and CDR2 YYNGEE. DNA of the CDR3: TGTGCCAGCAGCGTTGCGGGGAGTAGCACAGATACGCAGTATTTT. It translates to CASSVAGSSTDTQYF.

V is TRBV28 and J is TRBJ2-7; D not certain. Germline V gives CDR1 MDHEN, CDR2 SYDVKM. The V gene lost 6 bases and the J gene lost 0 bases, with 21 bases spanning the gap. The CDR3 has 17 residues. The CDR3 spells CASSAWAESSPSYEQYF. CDR3 nucleotides: TGTGCCAGCAGCGCCTGGGCAGAATCATCCCCCTCCTACGAGCAGTACTTC.

V is TRBV29-1 and J is TRBJ1-2; tentative D call: TRBD1 (5 bases). This CDR3 region has 12 residues. The germline gives CDR1 SQVTM, CDR2 ANQGSEA. The V end lost 3 bases, the J end lost 5 bases, and 10 bases lay between the germline ends. The CDR3 here is CSVDGGWYGYTF. CDR3 in DNA: TGCAGCGTTGATGGGGGATGGTATGGCTACACCTTC.

The rearrangement links TRBV7-9 to TRBJ1-1; TRBD1 might be the D (5 bases). The CDR3 is 14 amino acids. The germline V gene encodes CDR1 SEHNR and CDR2 FQNEAQ (reference sequence). Trimming left V 1 base short and J 7 bases short, with 13 bases between. The CDR3 DNA sequence: TGTGCCAGCAGCTTAGTGGGGCGTGGGGTTGAAGCTTTCTTT. Amino acids: CASSLVGRGVEAFF.

The rearrangement links TRBV5-1 to TRBJ2-7; 10 bases agree with TRBD1. This CDR3 region has 16 residues. Per the germline V gene, CDR1 is SGHRS and CDR2 is YFSETQ. V was pared by 0 bases and J by 5 bases, with 8 bases of the junction left unmatched. The CDR3, as DNA: TGCGCCAGCAGCTTGGTTACCGGACAGGGGGTCCACGAGCAGTACTTC. Encoded protein: CASSLVTGQGVHEQYF.

The V gene is TRBV11-2, the J gene TRBJ2-1, with no clear D. With 0 bases removed from V and 5 bases from J, the gap between germline ends came to 17 bases. CDR1 is SGHAT, CDR2 FQNNGV, per germline. The CDR3 covers 17 residues. This chain's CDR3 is CASSLDLVGLLHNEQFF. Here the CDR3 DNA reads TGTGCCAGCAGCTTAGATCTCGTGGGATTGTTACACAATGAGCAGTTCTTC.

This clone was seen more than once but under ten times. The CDR3 is CASIPAGGPGGHEQFF. The CDR3 DNA is TGTGCCAGCATACCAGCGGGGGGACCCGGGGGTCATGAGCAGTTCTTC. The chain links TRBV7-9 to TRBJ2-1; 9 bases are shared with TRBD2. Germline V gene sequence: CDR1 SEHNR, CDR2 FQNEAQ (reference sequence). The CDR3 covers 16 residues. V dropped 7 bases and J dropped 8; count of bases not matched to a gene: 15.

The chain uses TRBV28 and TRBJ2-5; TRBD2 matches at 7 bases. Germline trimming cut 5 bases from V and 3 bases from J; bases unmatched to any gene: 12. CDR3 length: 16 residues. From germline, CDR1 is MDHEN and CDR2 SYDVKM. The CDR3 sequence: CASSDPKEGGEETQYF. As DNA, the CDR3 is TGTGCCAGCAGTGATCCCAAGGAGGGAGGGGAAGAGACCCAGTACTTC.

This clone was seen more than once but under ten times. The chain employs TRBV2 and TRBJ2-5; a weak D match, TRBD1 (6 bases). The J call may not be correct, given that the DNA end is closer to TRBJ2-7. The CDR3 consists of 15 residues. Germline-derived CDR1 and CDR2 are SNHLY and FYNNEI. CDR3 sequence (DNA): TGTGCCAGCAATAGGGGGACAAGGAGCTCCTACGAGCAGTACTTC. This sequence encodes CASNRGTRSSYEQYF.

V usage is TRBV28 and J usage is TRBJ1-5; no reliable D call. The CDR3 is made up of 14 amino acids. Germline V CDR1 and CDR2: MDHEN, SYDVKM. The ends were cut back, 2 bases at V and 6 bases at J, with 11 bases in the middle. This CDR3 is CASSLRAEGQPQHF. CDR3 nucleotides: TGTGCCAGCAGTTTAAGAGCCGAAGGTCAGCCCCAGCATTTT.

This clone was observed a single time. The rearrangement links TRBV29-1 to TRBJ2-5; D not resolved. The V gene's germline CDR1 is SQVTM and CDR2 ANQGSEA. The CDR3 length is 12 residues. V dropped 0 bases and J dropped 6 bases, with 8 bases sitting between them. The DNA for the CDR3 is TGCAGCGTTGAAGATCTGCGAAAGACCCAGTACTTC. This encodes CSVEDLRKTQYF.

This chain links TRBV5-1 with TRBJ2-3; D unclear. V lost 0 bases and J 5 bases, leaving 13 bases between the germline ends. This CDR3 contains 15 residues. In germline, CDR1 is SGHRS, CDR2 YFSETQ. CDR3 protein: CASSLGSSGEDTQYF. The CDR3 nucleotides are TGCGCCAGCAGCTTGGGCAGCTCTGGTGAAGATACGCAGTATTTT.

The gene calls are TRBV7-9 and TRBJ2-1; D possibly corresponds to TRBD2 (5 bases). The CDR3 length is 15 residues. The germline V gene has CDR1 SEHNR and CDR2 FQNEAQ (reference sequence). Trimming shortened V by 4 bases and J by 0 bases, and 10 bases separated the two germline ends. CDR3 in DNA: TGTGCCAGCAGCTCGACTACGAGCTCCTACAATGAGCAGTTCTTC. Residues: CASSSTTSSYNEQFF.

Only a few counts were recorded for this clone. The V call is TRBV19, the J call TRBJ2-1; 12 bases map to TRBD2. Germline V gene data show CDR1 as LNHDA and CDR2 as SQIVND (reference sequence). The V segment lost 5 bases and the J segment 7 bases; nucleotides outside the gene matches: 3. The CDR3 is 14 amino acids. This CDR3 reads CASSPGLAGNEQFF. CDR3 coding DNA: TGTGCCAGTAGTCCAGGACTAGCGGGGAATGAGCAGTTCTTC.

V is TRBV25-1 and J is TRBJ2-6; D might be TRBD1 (6 bases). The V gene's germline CDR1 is MGHDK and CDR2 SYGVNS. Trimming shortened V by 4 bases and J by 2 bases, and 18 bases separated the two germline ends. This CDR3 is 18 amino acids long. The CDR3 loop is CASSGLTGFPAGANVLTF. The CDR3 DNA follows: TGTGCCAGCAGTGGATTAACAGGGTTCCCAGCTGGGGCCAACGTCCTGACTTTC.

This clone has a handful of counts. The J gene is TRBJ1-5, the V gene TRBV13; D might be TRBD1 (5 bases). Germline assignment: CDR1 PRHDT and CDR2 FYEKMQ (reference sequence). Trimming removed 5 bases at V and 1 base at J, with 12 bases between. This CDR3 spans 15 amino acids. CDR3 nucleotide sequence: TGTGCCAGCAGCCAGTGGGGGGTGAGCAATCAGCCCCAGCATTTT. Amino acids: CASSQWGVSNQPQHF.

The chain carries TRBV25-1 and TRBJ2-7; TRBD2 is a possible D gene (5 bases). This CDR3 region has 11 residues. In germline, CDR1 is MGHDK, CDR2 SYGVNS. The ends were cut back, 8 bases at V and 5 bases at J, with 10 bases in the middle. The CDR3 DNA sequence: TGTGCCAGCTGCGAGGGCCACGAGCAGTACTTC. Its translation is CASCEGHEQYF.

The CDR3 loop reads CASSLRETDTEAFF. CDR3 nucleotides: TGTGCCAGCAGCTTACGGGAAACGGACACTGAAGCTTTCTTT. The chain links TRBV5-6 to TRBJ1-1, with D unclear. Between the trimmed V and J ends, which lost 2 bases and 3 bases, there was a span of 11 bases. Germline V gene sequence: CDR1 SGHDT, CDR2 YYEEEE. CDR3 length: 14 amino acids.

J is TRBJ2-7 and V is TRBV7-9; unclear D gene. Trimming removed 10 bases from V and 4 bases from J, with 17 bases in between. Germline assignment: CDR1 SEHNR and CDR2 FQNEAQ (reference sequence). The length of the CDR3 is 13 residues. The CDR3 DNA sequence: TGTGCCACCGCACCCAGGTTATCATACGAGCAGTACTTC. Translation: CATAPRLSYEQYF.

At least ten counts were recorded for this clone. At the DNA level, this CDR3 is encoded by other sequences in the same sample as well. V is TRBV25-1 and J is TRBJ2-7; no firm D call. Germline V gives CDR1 MGHDK, CDR2 SYGVNS. The CDR3 has 13 residues. V dropped 3 bases and J dropped 3 bases, with 9 bases sitting between them. The CDR3, as DNA: TGTGCCAGCAGTGATGAGAGACTCTACGAGCAGTACTTC. It encodes CASSDERLYEQYF.

The chain links TRBV19 to TRBJ2-3, with D possibly called TRBD1 or TRBD2 (5 bases each). The CDR3 loop spans 16 amino acids. CDR1 LNHDA and CDR2 SQIVND come from the germline V gene (reference sequence). V gave up 5 bases and J gave up 2 bases, with 17 bases separating them. The CDR3 loop reads CASSGGFFSDTDTQYF. The CDR3 DNA reads as TGTGCCAGTAGTGGGGGTTTTTTTTCGGACACAGATACGCAGTATTTT.

This clone was found a few times. V and J are TRBV2 and TRBJ2-7, with D possibly being TRBD2 (5 bases). The length of the CDR3 is 13 residues. V lost 4 bases and J lost 9, with 16 bases in between. Germline CDR1 reads SNHLY; CDR2 reads FYNNEI. The CDR3 protein is CASSVERLARQYF. CDR3 DNA sequence: TGTGCCAGCAGTGTGGAGCGGTTAGCGCGGCAGTACTTC.

The chain employs TRBV27 and TRBJ2-1; unclear D gene. V was cut by 5 bases and J by 7 bases, with 6 bases left in between. Germline V gene lookup returns CDR1 MNHEY and CDR2 SMNVEV (reference sequence). The CDR3 spans 11 residues. The CDR3 loop reads CASSAGNEQFF. DNA of the CDR3: TGTGCCAGCAGTGCCGGGAATGAGCAGTTCTTC.

The chain uses TRBV15 and TRBJ2-7; 10 bases line up with TRBD1. With V trimmed by 5 bases and J by 7 bases, 8 bases remained unmatched. The CDR3 loop spans 14 amino acids. Germline V lookup: CDR1 LNHNV, CDR2 YYDKDF (reference sequence). This CDR3 reads CATSPGQGEREQYF. DNA of the CDR3: TGTGCCACCAGCCCTGGACAGGGGGAGAGGGAGCAGTACTTC.

This clone appeared once. This chain connects TRBV5-6 to TRBJ2-7, with a tentative D call TRBD2 (6 bases). Germline CDR1 reads SGHDT; CDR2 reads YYEEEE. The CDR3 spans 14 residues. The V and J ends lost 0 bases and 3 bases respectively, with 10 bases between them. The CDR3 loop is CASSLGEGGYEQYF. CDR3 nucleotide sequence: TGTGCCAGCAGCTTGGGTGAGGGAGGCTACGAGCAGTACTTC. Using reference TRBV5-6 and TRBJ2-7 for the parts outside the CDR3, the full variable domain is DAGVTQSPTHLIKTRGQQVTLRCSPKSGHDTVSWYQQALGQGPQFIFQYYEEEERQRGNFPDRFSGHQFPNYSSELNVNALLLGDSALYLCASSLGEGGYEQYFGPGTRLTVT.

The chain carries TRBV29-1 and TRBJ2-7, with D tentatively TRBD1 (7 bases). Trimming removed 3 bases at V and 0 bases at J, with 21 bases between. This CDR3 spans 17 amino acids. Germline V lookup: CDR1 SQVTM, CDR2 ANQGSEA. The CDR3 sequence: CSVEMGGPGTVSYEQYF. CDR3 in DNA: TGCAGCGTTGAGATGGGAGGACCCGGGACAGTCTCCTACGAGCAGTACTTC.

This clone was observed a few times. The V call is TRBV28, the J call TRBJ1-1; TRBD1 is a possible D gene (6 bases). CDR1 is MDHEN and CDR2 is SYDVKM in the germline V gene. Deletions cut 4 bases from V and 2 bases from J, with 17 bases between. This CDR3 is built from 16 residues. The CDR3 DNA is TGTGCCAGCAGTTCATTGGGGGGCGCCGGAAACACTGAAGCTTTCTTT. Its protein is CASSSLGGAGNTEAFF.

This chain joins TRBV28 and TRBJ1-5; D unresolved. V lost 5 bases, J lost 9 bases, and 14 bases lay in between. The CDR3 is 13 amino acids. Germline V gene sequence: CDR1 MDHEN, CDR2 SYDVKM. The CDR3 protein is CASSGPSAGPQHF. In DNA form, the CDR3 reads TGTGCCAGCAGTGGGCCCTCCGCCGGGCCCCAGCATTTT.

The J gene is TRBJ1-3, the V gene TRBV29-1, with a tentative D call TRBD1 (5 bases). Germline V gene lookup returns CDR1 SQVTM and CDR2 ANQGSEA. The CDR3 length is 14 residues. V lost 2 bases and J 4 bases, leaving 12 bases between the germline ends. The CDR3, as DNA: TGCAGCGTTGAATGGGGACTGACCGGAAACACCATATATTTT. Amino acids: CSVEWGLTGNTIYF. The whole variable domain, remainder taken from reference TRBV29-1 and TRBJ1-3, is SAVISQKPSRDICQRGTSLTIQCQVDSQVTMMFWYRQQPGQSLTLIATANQGSEATYESGFVIDKFPISRPNLTFSTLTVSNMSPEDSSIYLCSVEWGLTGNTIYFGEGSWLTVV.

The gene calls are TRBV28 and TRBJ1-5, with 9 positions matching TRBD1. CDR1 and CDR2 from the germline V gene are MDHEN and SYDVKM. The CDR3 runs 15 residues. J gave up 7 bases and V 6 bases, and 10 bases lay outside the gene matches. The DNA of the CDR3 is TGTGCCAGCAGCCCCGGGACAGGGAGGGAACAGCCCCAGCATTTT. Translation: CASSPGTGREQPQHF.

This clone occurred once. This is likely an artifact of a read error, given a far larger clone one base away. CDR3 protein: CANSRTSGSWNYEQYF. The CDR3 coding sequence is TGTGCCAACAGTCGGACTAGCGGGAGCTGGAACTACGAGCAGTACTTC. The V and J genes are TRBV27 and TRBJ2-7, with 13 bases matching TRBD2. The CDR3 length is 16 residues. In germline, CDR1 is MNHEY, CDR2 SMNVEV (reference sequence).

The rearrangement uses TRBV10-2 and TRBJ2-5; the D gene is possibly TRBD1 (6 bases). V shed 6 bases and J shed 5 bases, with 10 bases lying between them. The germline gives CDR1 WSHSY, CDR2 SAAADI. The CDR3 runs 12 residues. The CDR3 sequence is CASSQGWETQYF. CDR3 sequence (DNA): TGCGCCAGCAGCCAGGGGTGGGAGACCCAGTACTTC.